Listed below are T cell receptor beta chains from one sample, sequenced in a study of OX40 agonist ivuxolimab in advanced cancers. TCRdb keeps only in-frame clones here, not all; method: immunoSEQ multiplex PCR. This table has tens of thousands of clones, roughly 78% appearing once. This specimen consisted of CD4+ or CD8+ T cells sorted from blood, obtained in a trial of the OX40 agonist ivuxolimab. Every receptor here comes from an adult with an advanced solid tumor such as melanoma, head and neck, liver or kidney cancer. Each CDR3 is given without its conserved first and last residue.

j_gene: TRBJ1-6
v_gene: TRBV25-1
CDR3aa: ASSPSDRGSPLH

j_gene: TRBJ1-1
v_gene: TRBV19
CDR3aa: ASLGDRATEAF

j_gene: TRBJ2-3
v_gene: TRBV4-3
CDR3aa: ASSQGRGQGTTDTQY

j_gene: TRBJ2-2
v_gene: TRBV6-1
CDR3aa: ASSGYGVAGELF

j_gene: TRBJ1-5
v_gene: TRBV7-2
CDR3aa: ASSSGTGYQPQH

j_gene: TRBJ1-2
v_gene: TRBV15
CDR3aa: ATSDRQYYGYT

j_gene: TRBJ2-1
v_gene: TRBV7-9
CDR3aa: ASSLNPGLGSNEQF

j_gene: TRBJ2-7
v_gene: TRBV19
CDR3aa: ASSMQGREQY

j_gene: TRBJ1-1
v_gene: TRBV7-9
CDR3aa: ASSLVGGNTEAF

j_gene: TRBJ2-3
v_gene: TRBV7-7
CDR3aa: ASSPNSGGARDTQY

j_gene: TRBJ1-4
v_gene: TRBV19
CDR3aa: ASSMTGGVEKLF

j_gene: TRBJ1-3
v_gene: TRBV7-6
CDR3aa: ASSEDRSSGNTIY

j_gene: TRBJ2-5
v_gene: TRBV7-2
CDR3aa: ASSSLSLPQETQY

j_gene: TRBJ2-3
v_gene: TRBV5-1
CDR3aa: ASSPRDPGVAQY

j_gene: TRBJ2-5
v_gene: TRBV5-6
CDR3aa: ASSLERRTQY

j_gene: TRBJ2-7
v_gene: TRBV2
CDR3aa: ASRGLGASYEQY

j_gene: TRBJ1-6
v_gene: TRBV29-1
CDR3aa: SVRDQLESPLH

j_gene: TRBJ2-3
v_gene: TRBV5-1
CDR3aa: ASRLLAVSSTDTQY

j_gene: TRBJ1-4
v_gene: TRBV7-8
CDR3aa: ASSLGDRLQGEKLF

j_gene: TRBJ2-2
v_gene: TRBV6-4
CDR3aa: ASSGGPGELF

j_gene: TRBJ1-3
v_gene: TRBV15
CDR3aa: ATSRDRDTIY

j_gene: TRBJ1-4
v_gene: TRBV2
CDR3aa: ASQGDRRANEKLF

j_gene: TRBJ1-2
v_gene: TRBV9
CDR3aa: ASSERDSHAYGYT

j_gene: TRBJ2-7
v_gene: TRBV10-3
CDR3aa: AISGISEQY

j_gene: TRBJ2-7
v_gene: TRBV7-2
CDR3aa: ASSLAGSYEQY

j_gene: TRBJ1-1
v_gene: TRBV5-1
CDR3aa: ASSLNVGPEAF

j_gene: TRBJ1-1
v_gene: TRBV6-1
CDR3aa: ASSEAGNTEAF

j_gene: TRBJ1-3
v_gene: TRBV27
CDR3aa: ASSLRGWGNTIY

j_gene: TRBJ1-5
v_gene: TRBV19
CDR3aa: ASTPAGVKNQPQH

j_gene: TRBJ1-1
v_gene: TRBV5-1
CDR3aa: ASSLSTGDTEAF

j_gene: TRBJ2-7
v_gene: TRBV4-3
CDR3aa: ASSQALNGYYEQY

j_gene: TRBJ2-1
v_gene: TRBV7-6
CDR3aa: ASSKDETSGRAQF

j_gene: TRBJ1-2
v_gene: TRBV29-1
CDR3aa: SDTYSNGYT

j_gene: -
v_gene: TRBV2
CDR3aa: ASRPGQGSYEQY

j_gene: TRBJ2-7
v_gene: TRBV27
CDR3aa: ASSFDRVSYEQY

j_gene: -
v_gene: TRBV27
CDR3aa: ASSYTRDRRYEQY

j_gene: TRBJ2-3
v_gene: TRBV7-9
CDR3aa: ASSLGTGPTDTQY

j_gene: TRBJ1-5
v_gene: TRBV11-2
CDR3aa: ASSLQGAGNQPQH

j_gene: TRBJ1-2
v_gene: TRBV2
CDR3aa: ASSLQVSYGYT

j_gene: TRBJ1-4
v_gene: TRBV5-4
CDR3aa: ASSLGLAEKLF

j_gene: TRBJ1-2
v_gene: TRBV5-5
CDR3aa: ASSLAFRPTMGNYGYT

j_gene: TRBJ1-1
v_gene: TRBV28
CDR3aa: ASTSSVNTEAF

j_gene: TRBJ2-3
v_gene: TRBV15
CDR3aa: ATSSLQERSTQY

j_gene: TRBJ2-2
v_gene: TRBV7-3
CDR3aa: ASSSGGQGNTGELF